A single sample is the source of the 17 T cell receptor beta chains below, sequenced in a study of long-term antiretroviral therapy in people with HIV. Survey-level resolution applied to immunoSEQ assay v3.0. Measured with immunoSEQ multiplex PCR; TCRdb has only the in-frame clones, and not every one. There are fewer than 20,000 clones in the sample; about four fifths occur only once, and roughly a sixth lies in the top ten. Here the sequenced sample was unsorted PBMCs, taken 0.6 years after starting antiretroviral therapy. All receptors come from a young woman with HIV.

CDR3 sequence (DNA): TGTGCCAGCAGTAGAGGACTAGCTCGGGCCGGGGAGCTGTTTTTT. This encodes CASSRGLARAGELFF. The chain couples TRBV6-5 to TRBJ2-2, with 8 positions matching TRBD2. The germline V gene has CDR1 MNHEY and CDR2 SVGAGI. The J segment lost 6 bases and the V segment lost 5 bases, leaving 8 bases of the junction unmatched. The CDR3 loop spans 15 amino acids.

This clone is a singleton in its sample. This chain connects TRBV5-1 to TRBJ1-3; D is possibly TRBD1 (6 bases). V was cut by 5 bases and J by 0 bases, with 12 bases left in between. From germline, CDR1 is SGHRS and CDR2 YFSETQ. The CDR3 loop spans 15 amino acids. This chain's CDR3 is CASRPDSNSGNTIYF. CDR3 coding DNA: TGCGCCAGCAGGCCGGACAGCAACTCTGGAAACACCATATATTTT. Full variable domain (missing parts from reference TRBV5-1 and TRBJ1-3): KAGVTQTPRYLIKTRGQQVTLSCSPISGHRSVSWYQQTPGQGLQFLFEYFSETQRNKGNFPGRFSGRQFSNSRSEMNVSTLELGDSALYLCASRPDSNSGNTIYFGEGSWLTVV.

The rearrangement uses TRBV10-3 and TRBJ2-5; 9 bases line up with TRBD1. V lost 4 bases to trimming and J lost 3 bases; unmatched junction nucleotides: 3. CDR3 size: 14 residues. Germline V lookup: CDR1 ENHRY, CDR2 SYGVKD. The CDR3 bases are TGTGCCATCAGTGGGGGGACAGGGAAAGAGACCCAGTACTTC. Its translation is CAISGGTGKETQYF.

V gene TRBV4-3 combines with J gene TRBJ2-7; D ambiguous. The CDR3 has 13 amino acids. The V gene's germline CDR1 is LGHNA and CDR2 YSLEER. V lost 0 bases and J 4 bases, leaving 7 bases between the germline ends. The CDR3 nucleotides are TGCGCCAGCAGCCAAGAGTTGGGGTACGAGCAGTACTTC. Protein: CASSQELGYEQYF.

This clone has just one count. CDR3: CASRRDGSYEQYF. The CDR3 region has the DNA TGTGCCAGCAGACGGGACGGGTCCTACGAGCAGTACTTC. The chain uses TRBV27 and TRBJ2-7; the D gene could be TRBD1 or TRBD2 (5 bases each). The germline V gene encodes CDR1 MNHEY and CDR2 SMNVEV (reference sequence). Trimming stripped 6 bases from V and 1 base from J, with 10 bases between. The CDR3 runs to 13 residues.

The chain has TRBV16 and TRBJ1-1; D gene ambiguous. Germline-derived CDR1 and CDR2 are KGHSY and FQNENV. The CDR3 extends over 11 amino acids. V shed 4 bases and J shed 3 bases, with 3 bases lying between them. The chain's CDR3 is CASSLDTEAFF. CDR3 nucleotide sequence: TGTGCCAGCAGCCTGGACACTGAAGCTTTCTTT.

This clone was detected once. J is TRBJ2-7 and V is TRBV7-8, with 11 bases that match TRBD1. The length of the CDR3 is 17 residues. V lost 3 bases and J lost 1; bases outside the gene matches: 8. Looked up from germline, CDR1 is SGHVS and CDR2 is FQNEAQ. CDR3 residues: CASSFFKDRGHSYEQYF. The CDR3 region has the DNA TGTGCCAGCAGCTTTTTTAAGGACAGGGGGCATTCCTACGAGCAGTACTTC.

This clone was seen a few times. The chain combines TRBV4-3 with TRBJ1-2; 8 bases line up with TRBD1. Trimming took 6 bases from V and 6 from J; bases not matched to a gene: 12. CDR3 length equals 15 residues. The germline gives CDR1 LGHNA, CDR2 YSLEER. CDR3 coding DNA: TGCGCCAGCAGTCTATTTAAGACAGGGGCGGATGGCTACACCTTC. The encoded protein is CASSLFKTGADGYTF.

The chain is built from TRBV29-1 and TRBJ1-1, with D possibly being TRBD1 (5 bases). Trimming took off 7 bases at V and 5 bases at J, with 17 bases between the two ends. Looked up from germline, CDR1 is SQVTM and CDR2 is ANQGSEA. The CDR3 sequence is 13 residues long. The CDR3 loop reads CSGATAEGTEAFF. CDR3 sequence (DNA): TGCAGCGGGGCGACAGCGGAAGGTACTGAAGCTTTCTTT.

The V call is TRBV2, the J call TRBJ2-2, with 9 bases aligning to TRBD2. With 6 bases clipped from V and 7 bases from J, the junction kept 6 bases outside the gene matches. CDR1 and CDR2 (germline): SNHLY, FYNNEI. The CDR3 consists of 14 residues. The CDR3 DNA follows: TGTGCCAGCAGATCCGGGACTAGCTACGGGGAGCTGTTTTTT. Its translation is CASRSGTSYGELFF.

The V call is TRBV28, the J call TRBJ1-5; tentative D call: TRBD1 (5 bases). Germline V gene lookup returns CDR1 MDHEN and CDR2 SYDVKM. V gave up 4 bases and J gave up 7 bases, with 17 bases separating them. CDR3 length: 15 amino acids. The CDR3 DNA is TGTGCCAGCAGTTACGGCTACGGGGCTGGACAGCCCCAGCATTTT. As protein: CASSYGYGAGQPQHF.

This sequence joins TRBV5-1 and TRBJ2-3, with D perhaps being TRBD1 or TRBD2 (5 bases each). Germline CDR1 is SGHRS and CDR2 is YFSETQ. V shed 0 bases and J shed 3 bases, with 14 bases lying between them. The CDR3 consists of 16 residues. The CDR3: CASSLARRGDTDTQYF. DNA for the CDR3: TGCGCCAGCAGCTTGGCTCGTAGGGGAGATACAGATACGCAGTATTTT.

This rearrangement joins TRBV30 to TRBJ1-1; D is perhaps TRBD1 (5 bases). Germline V lookup: CDR1 GTSNPN, CDR2 SVGIG (reference sequence). This CDR3 spans 14 amino acids. The V gene lost 4 bases and the J gene lost 4 bases, with 16 bases spanning the gap. CDR3 nucleotide sequence: TGTGCCTGGATTAGGTTGGGGCTTAGCACTGAAGCTTTCTTT. Its protein product is CAWIRLGLSTEAFF.

This rearrangement joins TRBV7-3 to TRBJ2-1; 8 bases agree with TRBD1. Germline lookup yields CDR1 SGHTA and CDR2 FQGTGA. The CDR3 has 16 residues. V gave up 5 bases and J gave up 4 bases; unmatched junction bases: 10. The CDR3 DNA reads TGTGCCAGCAGCCTCACGGACAGGGCGATTTACAATGAGCAGTTCTTC. Its protein product is CASSLTDRAIYNEQFF.

V gene TRBV7-6 combines with J gene TRBJ2-7; 8 nucleotides line up with TRBD1. The CDR3 sequence is 18 residues long. Germline assignment: CDR1 SGHVS and CDR2 FNYEAQ. The junction had 11 bases not matched to a gene; V was cut back by 1 base and J by 0 bases. The DNA of the CDR3 is TGTGCCAGCAGCTTAGAGTCCGGACAGGGAGCCACCTCCTACGAGCAGTACTTC. This gives the protein CASSLESGQGATSYEQYF. The variable domain in full, with the rest retrieved from reference TRBV7-6 and TRBJ2-7, is GAGVSQSPRYKVTKRGQDVALRCDPISGHVSLYWYRQALGQGPEFLTYFNYEAQQDKSGLPNDRFSAERPEGSISTLTIQRTEQRDSAMYRCASSLESGQGATSYEQYFGPGTRLTVT.

Only a few counts were recorded for this clone. This chain joins TRBV7-9 and TRBJ1-2; no reliable D call. Looked up from germline, CDR1 is SEHNR and CDR2 is FQNEAQ (reference sequence). V was cut by 7 bases and J by 4 bases, with 7 bases left in between. CDR3 length: 11 residues. The CDR3 sequence: CASNPIYGYTF. The DNA for the CDR3 is TGTGCCAGCAACCCCATCTATGGCTACACCTTC.

The chain uses TRBV7-9 and TRBJ2-7, with 14 bases lining up with TRBD2. The CDR3 loop spans 15 amino acids. Germline CDR1 is SEHNR and CDR2 is FQNEAQ (reference sequence). The junction had 6 bases not matched to a gene; V was cut back by 5 bases and J by 6 bases. Here the CDR3 reads CASSPGLAGEGEQYF. Written as DNA, the CDR3 is TGTGCCAGCAGCCCGGGACTAGCGGGAGAAGGCGAGCAGTACTTC.